This T cell receptor beta chain was captured in a study of naive and memory T cell subsets. The germline gives CDR1 MNHEY, CDR2 SMNVEV (reference sequence). The V gene lost 3 bases and the J gene lost 4 bases, with 13 bases spanning the gap. The CDR3 spans 14 residues. TCR cDNA received a 3' ligated oligonucleotide that carried a UMI. Ligated cDNA underwent four rounds of PCR with nested alpha and beta constant region primers and SP2. Blood and skin TCR RNA was reverse transcribed with alpha and beta constant primers. TCRdb recomputed calls from the 5' RACE reads with MiXCR, one row per CDR3 protein. The data show approximately 32,000 distinct CDR3 sequences, approximately 15% seen once.

The clonotype originates from a female donor in good health. The chain recombines TRBV27 with TRBJ2-7; no reliable D call. The CDR3 nucleotides read TGTGCCAGCAGTTTCAGGTCTACTGGGTACGAGCAGTACTTC. It specifies CASSFRSTGYEQYF.